This TCR beta chain stems from a study of T cells in Graves' hyperthyroidism and ophthalmopathy. Study-level results: Expanded thyroid clonotypes (above 0.001) were mostly also found in blood.

The table lists this clonotype with many counts. The antigen remains unidentified. The source material, RNA transcripts, was used to amplify TCR beta CDR3 regions. First-round RT-PCR targeting the TCR CDR3 was performed with the HTBI primer set. Using its own MiXCR run on the multiplex PCR reads, TCRdb lists one record per CDR3 protein. The sample comprises about 380,000 distinct CDR3 sequences, about 18% of which are singletons, and 40% to 45% rests with the top ten. This TCR derives from a man in his late teens or twenties with Graves' ophthalmopathy. Sequenced input: blood.

The CDR3 DNA is TGTGCCAGCAGCTCCCGCAGAGCGGATACGCAGTATTTT. This gives the protein CASSSRRADTQYF. The chain couples TRBV5-5 to TRBJ2-3; D is unresolved. The V and J ends lost 3 bases and 6 bases respectively, with 11 bases between them. Germline V gene sequence: CDR1 SGHKS, CDR2 YYEKEE (reference sequence). The CDR3 has 13 amino acids.